This note documents a single T cell receptor beta chain sequence. Its cognate antigen is unknown. PCR was performed using 60 Vbeta and 13 Jbeta primers. Generated by immunoSEQ multiplex PCR, the TCRdb table keeps only in-frame clones and is missing some. The sample lists over 150,000 clones, around 80% occurring once. The entry originates in a study of cytomegalovirus exposure and HLA in healthy donors. General study findings and limits: Data from an earlier analysis indicated that most TCR beta V segments were productive either about 87% or about 30% of the time. One variant, a missense change in DCLRE1C, was linked in a later analysis to TCR beta V- and J-gene trimming.

Germline assignment: CDR1 LNHDA and CDR2 SQIVND (reference sequence). J gave up 6 bases and V 3 bases, and 4 bases lay outside the gene matches. The CDR3 loop spans 13 amino acids. The sequence came from a girl aged 2-10 years in good health and CMV-seropositive. The sample was PBMCs. The genes are TRBV19 and TRBJ2-7, with 8 nucleotides matching TRBD2. The chain's CDR3 is CASSIGLASEQYF. CDR3 coding DNA: TGTGCCAGTAGTATCGGACTAGCCAGCGAGCAGTACTTC.